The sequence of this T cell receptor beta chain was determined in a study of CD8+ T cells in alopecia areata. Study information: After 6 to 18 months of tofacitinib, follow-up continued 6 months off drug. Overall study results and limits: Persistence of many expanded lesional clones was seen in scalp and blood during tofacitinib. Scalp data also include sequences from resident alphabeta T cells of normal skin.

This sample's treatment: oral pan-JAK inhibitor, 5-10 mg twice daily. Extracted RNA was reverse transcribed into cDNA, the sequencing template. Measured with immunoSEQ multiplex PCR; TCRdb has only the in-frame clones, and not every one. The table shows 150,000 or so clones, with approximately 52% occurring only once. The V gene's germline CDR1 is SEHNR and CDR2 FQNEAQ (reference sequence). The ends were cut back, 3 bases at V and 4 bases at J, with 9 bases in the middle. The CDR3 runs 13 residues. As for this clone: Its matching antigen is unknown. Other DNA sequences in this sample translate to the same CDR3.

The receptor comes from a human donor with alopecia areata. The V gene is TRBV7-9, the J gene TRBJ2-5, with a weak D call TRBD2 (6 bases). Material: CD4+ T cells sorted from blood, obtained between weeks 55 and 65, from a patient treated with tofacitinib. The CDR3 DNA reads TGTGCCAGCAGCTTGCGGGGTCGAGAGACCCAGTACTTC. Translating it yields CASSLRGRETQYF.